These T cell receptor beta chains were read from a single sample in a study of identical twins. TCRdb re-called the 5' RACE reads with MiXCR, one entry per CDR3 protein. The sample records approximately 240,000 distinct CDR3 sequences, 11% to 15% being singletons. The sequencing input was memory (CD45RO+) T cells sorted from blood. The receptors come from a woman under 30 in good health. Each CDR3 is given with its conserved first and last residue. D genes are given only for firm matches. Clone size is stated in some rows and not others, as once, few, many or a class when expanded.

size | J | D | V | CDR3 | DNA
many | TRBJ1-1 | TRBD1 | TRBV28 | CASTRGQGSFF | TGTGCCAGCACCCGAGGACAGGGCTCTTTCTTT
many | TRBJ1-1 | . | TRBV5-1 | CASSLRADTEAFF | TGCGCCAGCAGCTTGCGGGCGGACACTGAAGCTTTCTTT
few | TRBJ2-1 | . | TRBV7-3 | CASSFHAGPLAVQFF | TGTGCCAGCAGCTTCCATGCCGGACCCCTTGCCGTACAGTTCTTC
few | TRBJ2-2 | TRBD2 | TRBV6-1 | CASSKTSEISGELFF | TGTGCCAGCAGTAAAACTAGCGAAATCTCCGGGGAGCTGTTTTTT
. | TRBJ2-1 | TRBD2 | TRBV3-1 | CASSQAGTSGLYEQFF | TGTGCCAGCAGCCAAGCCGGGACTAGCGGGCTCTATGAGCAGTTCTTC
. | TRBJ2-7 | . | TRBV5-1 | CASRDLSSYEQYF | TGCGCCAGCCGGGACCTAAGCTCCTACGAGCAGTACTTC
. | TRBJ1-2 | TRBD1 | TRBV27 | CASSPTGDYGYTF | TGTGCCAGCAGCCCGACAGGGGACTATGGCTACACCTTC
few | TRBJ2-6 | . | TRBV19 | CASSIGSGANVLTF | TGTGCCAGTAGTATCGGCTCTGGGGCCAACGTCCTGACTTTC
few | TRBJ2-1 | . | TRBV20-1 | CSARSRGGGQFF | TGCAGTGCTAGGTCCCGGGGAGGCGGGCAGTTCTTC
few | TRBJ2-1 | TRBD2 | TRBV9 | CASSVGAGGAEEQFF | TGTGCCAGCAGCGTAGGCGCGGGGGGGGCAGAAGAGCAGTTCTTC
many | TRBJ2-7 | TRBD1 | TRBV10-3 | CAIGQVSSYEQYF | TGTGCCATCGGACAGGTTAGCTCCTACGAGCAGTACTTC
few | TRBJ2-2 | TRBD2 | TRBV7-9 | CASSFGGGYTGELFF | TGTGCCAGCAGCTTTGGCGGGGGTTACACCGGGGAGCTGTTTTTT
. | TRBJ2-5 | TRBD2 | TRBV5-1 | CASSWMGLVLGETQYF | TGCGCCAGCAGCTGGATGGGACTAGTATTGGGAGAGACCCAGTACTTC
few | TRBJ1-1 | . | TRBV11-3 | CASGQGNTEAFF | TGTGCCAGCGGGCAGGGGAACACTGAAGCTTTCTTT
many | TRBJ1-5 | . | TRBV5-1 | CASSPDLNQPQHF | TGCGCCAGCAGCCCGGACCTAAATCAGCCCCAGCATTTT
many | TRBJ1-1 | . | TRBV12-3/TRBV12-4 | CASSREREAFF | TGTGCCAGCAGTCGGGAGCGGGAAGCTTTCTTT
. | TRBJ1-2 | TRBD1 | TRBV7-2 | CASSLGQGMGYTF | TGTGCCAGCAGCTTAGGACAGGGTATGGGCTACACCTTC
. | TRBJ2-5 | TRBD2 | TRBV5-5 | CASSLGGLAGGGKTQYF | TGTGCCAGCAGCTTGGGGGGTTTAGCGGGAGGAGGAAAGACCCAGTACTTC
. | TRBJ1-1 | . | TRBV4-1 | CASSRGGGRAEAFF | TGCGCCAGCAGCCGGGGGGGAGGGCGAGCTGAAGCTTTCTTT
few | TRBJ2-1 | . | TRBV6-1 | CASRSQRGSYNEQFF | TGTGCCAGCAGGTCCCAGCGAGGGTCCTACAATGAGCAGTTCTTC
many | TRBJ2-7 | . | TRBV29-1 | CSTRDGDYEQYF | TGCAGCACCCGGGACGGAGACTACGAGCAGTACTTC
many | TRBJ2-1 | TRBD2 | TRBV12-3/TRBV12-4 | CASRHTTSGAGDEQFF | TGTGCCAGCAGACACACAACCAGCGGGGCCGGGGATGAGCAGTTCTTC
. | TRBJ1-2 | TRBD1 | TRBV19 | CATDERGLGYGYTF | TGTGCCACAGATGAGAGGGGGCTGGGCTATGGCTACACCTTC
. | TRBJ2-7 | . | TRBV3-1 | CASSQVLTTYEQYF | TGTGCCAGCAGCCAAGTGCTCACCACCTACGAGCAGTACTTC
. | TRBJ2-3 | TRBD2 | TRBV12-3/TRBV12-4 | CASSLWSGIDEDTQYF | TGTGCCAGCAGTTTATGGAGCGGGATTGATGAAGATACGCAGTATTTT
. | TRBJ2-3 | . | TRBV20-1 | CSARDDRITVSTDTQYF | TGCAGTGCTAGAGATGACAGAATCACGGTTAGCACAGATACGCAGTATTTT
. | TRBJ2-3 | . | TRBV29-1 | CSVDESADTQYF | TGCAGCGTCGACGAGAGCGCAGATACGCAGTATTTT
. | TRBJ2-3 | . | TRBV13 | CASSSPRGRRGSSTDTQYF | TGTGCCAGCAGCTCACCACGAGGTAGGCGGGGCTCCAGCACAGATACGCAGTATTTT
. | TRBJ2-7 | . | TRBV10-3 | CAISDHDGYEQYF | TGTGCCATCAGTGACCACGACGGGTACGAGCAGTACTTC
. | TRBJ1-2 | . | TRBV12-3/TRBV12-4 | CASSVTGGGLNGYTF | TGTGCCAGCAGTGTCACAGGTGGAGGACTCAATGGCTACACCTTC
many | TRBJ2-7 | TRBD1 | TRBV5-1 | CASSLSPRGLYEQYF | TGCGCCAGCAGCTTGAGCCCCAGGGGGCTCTACGAGCAGTACTTC
many | TRBJ2-1 | . | TRBV7-2 | CASSLNTNNEQFF | TGTGCCAGCAGCTTAAACACCAACAATGAGCAGTTCTTC
. | TRBJ2-1 | . | TRBV18 | CASSPPSTYNEQFF | TGTGCCAGCTCACCCCCCTCGACCTACAATGAGCAGTTCTTC
many | TRBJ2-1 | . | TRBV20-1 | CSAPRSWSQGAEQFF | TGCAGTGCACCACGCAGTTGGTCTCAAGGGGCTGAGCAGTTCTTC
. | TRBJ1-2 | . | TRBV6-1 | CASSKAWEITF | TGTGCCAGCAGTAAAGCCTGGGAAATAACCTTC
. | TRBJ2-7 | TRBD1 | TRBV20-1 | CSAPGQGGYEQYF | TGCAGTGCCCCGGGACAGGGGGGCTACGAGCAGTACTTC
few | TRBJ2-2 | . | TRBV29-1 | CSVSRFTGELFF | TGCAGCGTTTCTCGATTCACCGGGGAGCTGTTTTTT
. | TRBJ2-3 | TRBD2 | TRBV5-6 | CASSFGLAGGRADTQYF | TGTGCCAGCAGCTTCGGACTAGCGGGGGGACGAGCAGATACGCAGTATTTT
few | TRBJ2-2 | . | TRBV6-2/TRBV6-3 | CASHREGRRTGELFF | TGTGCCAGCCACCGCGAGGGCAGGCGAACCGGGGAGCTGTTTTTT
. | TRBJ1-1 | . | TRBV3-1 | CASSLHTEAFF | TGTGCCAGCAGCCTCCACACTGAAGCTTTCTTT
. | TRBJ2-6 | . | TRBV11-2 | CASRPVGGTYSGANVLTF | TGTGCCAGCAGACCTGTGGGGGGAACTTACTCTGGGGCCAACGTCCTGACTTTC
. | TRBJ2-5 | . | TRBV5-1 | CASSLEPTRETQYF | TGCGCCAGCAGCTTGGAACCGACAAGGGAGACCCAGTACTTC
. | TRBJ2-1 | TRBD2 | TRBV7-8 | CASSLPLLAGVRNEQFF | TGTGCCAGCAGCTTACCTTTACTAGCGGGAGTAAGAAATGAGCAGTTCTTC
few | TRBJ1-6 | . | TRBV7-9 | CASSLDGRANSPLHF | TGTGCCAGCAGCTTAGACGGCAGGGCGAATTCACCCCTCCACTTT
many | TRBJ2-4 | . | TRBV25-1 | CASSEGLSGSHIQYF | TGTGCCAGCAGTGAAGGCCTCAGCGGCAGTCACATTCAGTACTTC
many | TRBJ2-7 | . | TRBV3-1 | CASSQGKFYEQYF | TGTGCCAGCAGCCAGGGGAAATTCTACGAGCAGTACTTC
many | TRBJ2-1 | TRBD2 | TRBV12-3/TRBV12-4 | CASSPSGISYNEQFF | TGTGCCAGCAGTCCTAGCGGGATCTCCTACAATGAGCAGTTCTTC
. | TRBJ2-1 | . | TRBV7-9 | CASSLVVGAGPQFF | TGTGCCAGCAGCTTAGTGGTCGGCGCAGGGCCCCAGTTCTTC
few | TRBJ1-1 | TRBD1 | TRBV7-9 | CASSWDSRTEAFF | TGTGCCAGCAGCTGGGACAGTCGGACTGAAGCTTTCTTT
few | TRBJ2-7 | . | TRBV3-1 | CASSQSFYEQYF | TGTGCCAGCAGCCAGTCCTTCTACGAGCAGTACTTC
. | TRBJ2-7 | TRBD2 | TRBV3-1 | CASSQLGGGSYEQYF | TGTGCCAGCAGCCAACTCGGGGGGGGCTCCTACGAGCAGTACTTC
few | TRBJ1-2 | . | TRBV12-3/TRBV12-4 | CASTTRDRAFGYTF | TGTGCCAGCACGACCCGGGACCGCGCCTTTGGCTACACCTTC
few | TRBJ2-2 | . | TRBV7-9 | CASSRTEYTGELFF | TGTGCCAGCAGCCGGACAGAATACACCGGGGAGCTGTTTTTT
. | TRBJ1-2 | . | TRBV12-3/TRBV12-4 | CASSFFSTSYGYTF | TGTGCCAGCAGTTTTTTCTCCACCTCCTATGGCTACACCTTC
few | TRBJ2-5 | . | TRBV5-4 | CASSLLAWGEETQYF | TGTGCCAGCAGCTTGTTGGCTTGGGGGGAGGAGACCCAGTACTTC
few | TRBJ2-1 | TRBD2 | TRBV5-1 | CASSIVGGSFYNEQFF | TGCGCCAGCAGCATCGTCGGGGGGAGTTTCTACAATGAGCAGTTCTTC
. | TRBJ2-5 | . | TRBV29-1 | CSARSGTDKETQYF | TGCAGCGCTAGGAGCGGGACAGATAAAGAGACCCAGTACTTC